This entry features one T cell receptor beta chain sequence. TCRdb keeps only in-frame clones here, not all; method: immunoSEQ multiplex PCR. This table holds 300,000 to 350,000 clones, 83% found once. The entry originates in a study of blood T cell repertoires in COVID-19. Study as a whole: PBMCs, B-cell-depleted T cells, or T cells provided the cDNA or gDNA that made up the material.

This CDR3 is built from 15 residues. The V segment lost 3 bases and the J segment 2 bases; nucleotides outside the gene matches: 5. CDR1 is MNHNY and CDR2 is SVGAGI in the germline V gene (reference sequence). Sequenced: peripheral blood. This TCR derives from a man younger than 40 with active or convalescent COVID-19. The V gene is TRBV6-6, the J gene TRBJ2-3, with 7 bases matching TRBD2. The CDR3 DNA is TGTGCCAGCAGTTATGTGGCGGGGGTCACAGATACGCAGTATTTT. Translated, it gives CASSYVAGVTDTQYF.